These 5 T cell receptor beta chains were sequenced from one sample in a study of identical twins. TCRdb processed the 5' RACE reads anew with MiXCR; each CDR3 protein has one entry. The sample holds 700,000 or so distinct CDR3 sequences, 8.6% seen once. Another study also made use of these data, one on yellow fever vaccine responses in identical twins.

Source material: PBMCs. Every receptor here comes from a woman between 18 and 29 years old in good health.

This clonotype occurred a few times. The chain uses TRBV5-1 and TRBJ1-1, with TRBD1 matching 7 bases. V dropped 0 bases and J dropped 8; count of bases not matched to a gene: 4. Looked up from germline, CDR1 is SGHRS and CDR2 is YFSETQ. The length of the CDR3 is 13 residues. The CDR3 reads CASSLDGTAEAFF. DNA for the CDR3: TGCGCCAGCAGCTTGGACGGGACAGCCGAAGCTTTCTTT.

The V gene is TRBV5-1, the J gene TRBJ2-3, with 11 bases matching TRBD2. The CDR3 length is 16 residues. Germline CDR1 and CDR2: SGHRS and YFSETQ. With V trimmed by 4 bases and J by 2 bases, 6 bases remained unmatched. Here the CDR3 reads CASSIGLAGNTDTQYF. The CDR3 region has the DNA TGCGCCAGCAGCATAGGACTAGCGGGCAACACAGATACGCAGTATTTT.

The genes are TRBV6-1 and TRBJ1-5; TRBD1 is a possible D gene (5 bases). Trimming cost V 7 bases and J 10 bases, with 20 bases left between them. In germline, CDR1 is MNHNS, CDR2 SASEGT. The CDR3 totals 14 residues. CDR3 DNA sequence: TGTGCCAGCACCCCTGGGGGAGCCGTAGGACCCCAGCATTTT. This gives the protein CASTPGGAVGPQHF.

There are a few counts of this clonotype. J is TRBJ2-5 and V is TRBV9, with no clear D. V was trimmed by 0 bases and J by 1 base, leaving 10 bases between them. Germline CDR1 reads SGDLS; CDR2 reads YYNGEE. CDR3 length equals 15 residues. CDR3 residues: CASSVGAGPQETQYF. The CDR3 DNA sequence: TGTGCCAGCAGCGTAGGGGCAGGCCCCCAAGAGACCCAGTACTTC.

There are many counts of this clonotype. One junction end does not reproduce the germline sequence, and a read error may be involved. The chain uses TRBV12-3 or TRBV12-4 and TRBJ2-2; 8 bases fit TRBD1. The CDR3 totals 15 residues. DNA of the CDR3: TGCGCCAGCAGCTTGGGACAGGCGAACACCGGGGAGCTGTTTTTT. Protein sequence: CASSLGQANTGELFF.